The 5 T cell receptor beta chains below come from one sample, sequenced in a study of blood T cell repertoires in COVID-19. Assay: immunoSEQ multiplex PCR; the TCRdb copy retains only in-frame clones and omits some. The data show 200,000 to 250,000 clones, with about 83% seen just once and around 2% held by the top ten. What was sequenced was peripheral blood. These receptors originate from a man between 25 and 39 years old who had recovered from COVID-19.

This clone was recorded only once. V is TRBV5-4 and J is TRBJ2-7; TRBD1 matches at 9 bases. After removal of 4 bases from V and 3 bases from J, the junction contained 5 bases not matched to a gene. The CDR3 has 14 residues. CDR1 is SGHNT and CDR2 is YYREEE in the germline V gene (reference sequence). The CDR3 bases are TGTGCCAGCAGCACCGGGACAGGGAGCTACGAGCAGTACGTC. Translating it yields CASSTGTGSYEQYV.

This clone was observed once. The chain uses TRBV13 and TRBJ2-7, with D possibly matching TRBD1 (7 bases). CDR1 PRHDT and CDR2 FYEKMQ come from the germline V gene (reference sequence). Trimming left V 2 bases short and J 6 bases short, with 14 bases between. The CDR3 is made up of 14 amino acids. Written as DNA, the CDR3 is TGTGCCAGCAGCTTACTTAGGAGGGGGCTCGAGCAGTACTTC. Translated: CASSLLRRGLEQYF.

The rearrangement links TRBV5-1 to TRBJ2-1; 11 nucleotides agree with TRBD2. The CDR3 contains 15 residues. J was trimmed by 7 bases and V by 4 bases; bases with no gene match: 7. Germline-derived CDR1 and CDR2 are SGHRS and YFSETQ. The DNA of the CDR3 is TGCGCCAGCAGCAGTAGCGGGGGGGCCTTTAATGAGCAGTTCTTC. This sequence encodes CASSSSGGAFNEQFF.

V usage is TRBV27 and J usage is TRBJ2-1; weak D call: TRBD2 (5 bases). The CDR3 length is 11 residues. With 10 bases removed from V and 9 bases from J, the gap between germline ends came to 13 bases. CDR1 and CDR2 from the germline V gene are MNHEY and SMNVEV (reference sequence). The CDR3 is CATLLATEQFF. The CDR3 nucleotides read TGTGCCACACTGTTAGCGACTGAGCAGTTCTTC.

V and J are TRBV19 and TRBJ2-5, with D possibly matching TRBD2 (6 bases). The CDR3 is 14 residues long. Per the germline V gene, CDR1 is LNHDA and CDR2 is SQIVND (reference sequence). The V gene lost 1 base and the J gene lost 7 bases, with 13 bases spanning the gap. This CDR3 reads CASSIGGPRGTQYF. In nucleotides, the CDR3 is TGTGCCAGTAGTATAGGCGGGCCGCGGGGGACCCAGTACTTC.